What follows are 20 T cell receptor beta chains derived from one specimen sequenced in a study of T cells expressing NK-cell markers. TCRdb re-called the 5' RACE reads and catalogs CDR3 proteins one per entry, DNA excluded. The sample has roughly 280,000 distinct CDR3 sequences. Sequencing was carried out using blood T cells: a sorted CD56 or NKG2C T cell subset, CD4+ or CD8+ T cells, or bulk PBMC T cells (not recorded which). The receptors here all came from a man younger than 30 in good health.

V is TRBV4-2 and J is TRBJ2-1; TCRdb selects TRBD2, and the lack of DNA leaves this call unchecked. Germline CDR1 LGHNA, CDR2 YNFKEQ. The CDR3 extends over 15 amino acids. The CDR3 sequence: CASSQVSGKNNEQFF.

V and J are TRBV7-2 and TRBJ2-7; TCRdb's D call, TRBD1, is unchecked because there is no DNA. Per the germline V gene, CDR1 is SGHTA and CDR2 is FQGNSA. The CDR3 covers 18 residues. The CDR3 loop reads CASSLAESQGPNKYEQYF.

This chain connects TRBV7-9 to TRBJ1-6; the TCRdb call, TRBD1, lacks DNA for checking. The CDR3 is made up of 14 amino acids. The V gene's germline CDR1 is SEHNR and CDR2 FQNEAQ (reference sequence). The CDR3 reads CASSQTGGNSPLHF.

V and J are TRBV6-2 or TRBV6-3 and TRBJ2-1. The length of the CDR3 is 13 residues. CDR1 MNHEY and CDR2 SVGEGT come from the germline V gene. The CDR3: CASSYSPRNEQFF.

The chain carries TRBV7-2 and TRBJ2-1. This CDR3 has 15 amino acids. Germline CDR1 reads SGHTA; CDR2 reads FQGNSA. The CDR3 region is CASSLGGSVNNEQFF. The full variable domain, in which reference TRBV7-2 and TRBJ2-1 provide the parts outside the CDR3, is GAGVSQSPSNKVTEKGKDVELRCDPISGHTALYWYRQSLGQGLEFLIYFQGNSAPDKSGLPSDRFSAERTGGSVSTLTIQRTQQEDSAVYLCASSLGGSVNNEQFFGPGTRLTVL.

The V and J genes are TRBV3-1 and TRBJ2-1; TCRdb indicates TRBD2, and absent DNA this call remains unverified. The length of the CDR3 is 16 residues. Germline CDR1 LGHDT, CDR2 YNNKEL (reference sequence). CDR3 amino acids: CASSQVPSGRGNEQFF.

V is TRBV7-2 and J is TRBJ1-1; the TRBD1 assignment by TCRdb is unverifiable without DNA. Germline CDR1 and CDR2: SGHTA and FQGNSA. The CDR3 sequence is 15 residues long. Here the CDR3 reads CASSYDRPRSTEAFF. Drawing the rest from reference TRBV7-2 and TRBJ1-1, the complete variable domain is GAGVSQSPSNKVTEKGKDVELRCDPISGHTALYWYRQSLGQGLEFLIYFQGNSAPDKSGLPSDRFSAERTGGSVSTLTIQRTQQEDSAVYLCASSYDRPRSTEAFFGQGTRLTVV.

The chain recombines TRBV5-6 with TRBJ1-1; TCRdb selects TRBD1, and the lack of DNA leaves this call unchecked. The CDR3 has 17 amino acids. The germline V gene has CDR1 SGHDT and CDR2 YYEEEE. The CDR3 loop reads CASSLGGTGMLRTEAFF.

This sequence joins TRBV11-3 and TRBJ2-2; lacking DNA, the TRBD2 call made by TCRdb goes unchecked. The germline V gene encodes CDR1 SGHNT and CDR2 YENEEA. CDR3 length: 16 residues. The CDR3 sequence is CASSLLLAGYTGELFF.

CDR3 protein: CASSQVRNEQYF. This sequence joins TRBV3-1 and TRBJ2-7. This CDR3 has 12 amino acids. Germline V gene data show CDR1 as LGHDT and CDR2 as YNNKEL (reference sequence).

The chain's CDR3 is CASRAQSSGANVLTF. The rearrangement uses TRBV6-4 and TRBJ2-6. Germline CDR1 MRHNA, CDR2 SNTAGT. This CDR3 spans 15 amino acids.

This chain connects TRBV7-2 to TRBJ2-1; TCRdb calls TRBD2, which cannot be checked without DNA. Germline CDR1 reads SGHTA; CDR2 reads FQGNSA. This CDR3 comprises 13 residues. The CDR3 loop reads CASTKREKNEQFF.

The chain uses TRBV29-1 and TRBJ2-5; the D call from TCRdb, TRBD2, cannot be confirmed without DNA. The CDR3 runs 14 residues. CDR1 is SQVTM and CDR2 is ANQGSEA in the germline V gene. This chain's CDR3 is CSVRGPSGQETQYF.

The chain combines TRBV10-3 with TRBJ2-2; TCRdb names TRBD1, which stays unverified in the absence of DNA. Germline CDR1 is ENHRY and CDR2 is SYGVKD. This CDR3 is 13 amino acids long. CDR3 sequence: CAITERGNGELFF.

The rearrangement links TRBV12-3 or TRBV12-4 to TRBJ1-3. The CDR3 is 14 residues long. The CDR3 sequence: CASSADGSGNTIYF.

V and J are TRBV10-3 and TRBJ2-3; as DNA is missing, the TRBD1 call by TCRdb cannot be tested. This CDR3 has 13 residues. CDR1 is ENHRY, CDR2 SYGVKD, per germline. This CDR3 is CAISEAAGTAQYF.

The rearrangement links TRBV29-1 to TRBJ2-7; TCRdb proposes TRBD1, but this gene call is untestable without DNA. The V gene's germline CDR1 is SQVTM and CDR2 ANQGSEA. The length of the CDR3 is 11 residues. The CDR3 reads CSSKTGGEQYF.

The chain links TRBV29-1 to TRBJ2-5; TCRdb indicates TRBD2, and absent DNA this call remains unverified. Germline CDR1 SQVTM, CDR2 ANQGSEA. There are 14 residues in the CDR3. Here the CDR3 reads CSVVTSVWKETQYF.

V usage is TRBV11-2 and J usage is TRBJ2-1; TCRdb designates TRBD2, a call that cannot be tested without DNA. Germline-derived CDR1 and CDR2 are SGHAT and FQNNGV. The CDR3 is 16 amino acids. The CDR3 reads CASSISGSPGLHEQFF.

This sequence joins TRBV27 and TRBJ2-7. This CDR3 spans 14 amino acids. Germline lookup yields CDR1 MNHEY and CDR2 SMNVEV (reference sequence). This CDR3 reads CASSRRLASYEQYF.